This TCR beta chain is drawn from a study of cytotoxic CD8 clonotypes in ibrutinib-treated CLL. Study context: An average of around 250,000 productive templates and around 100,000 productive rearrangements was obtained per sample.

Study findings and constraints: Clonotypes that were public were uncommon, and they contracted or stayed stable on treatment. Sampling schedules were unmatched across sustained-remission and progressing patients.

The CDR3 extends over 14 amino acids. V was cut by 5 bases and J by 0 bases, with 11 bases left in between. Per germline, CDR1 SGDLS and CDR2 YYNGEE. Concerning this clone: As yet, its antigen is unknown.

Investigators sought sequencing depths of between 1 in 200,000 and 1 in 1 million T cells. Repertoires were generated with immunoSEQ multiplex PCR, while TCRdb's copy carries only in-frame clones and drops some. The data hold nearly 50,000 clones, with 45% to 60% observed a single time. This specimen was PBMCs, taken after 24 months of ibrutinib treatment. The receptor comes from a human donor with chronic lymphocytic leukemia. The chain recombines TRBV9 with TRBJ1-1; no reliable D call. CDR3 sequence: CASRSDGMNTEAFF. Here the CDR3 DNA reads TGTGCCAGCAGATCAGACGGGATGAACACTGAAGCTTTCTTT.